The 15 T cell receptor beta chains listed next were all sequenced from one sample in a study of blood T cell repertoires in COVID-19. This table comes from immunoSEQ multiplex PCR, and its TCRdb copy is limited to in-frame clones, with some not included. Among about 38,000 clones listed, over 80% were seen once. Sequenced input: peripheral blood. These receptors originate from a human donor in a cohort sampled during active COVID-19.

The chain combines TRBV7-2 with TRBJ2-7; tentatively, D is TRBD1 (6 bases). CDR3 length equals 16 residues. Germline CDR1 is SGHTA and CDR2 is FQGNSA. Trimming cost V 5 bases and J 0 bases, with 17 bases left between them. CDR3: CASSITQRTASYEQYF. In nucleotides, the CDR3 is TGTGCCAGCAGCATAACCCAACGGACAGCCTCCTACGAGCAGTACTTC.

This clone was seen a few times. J is TRBJ2-5 and V is TRBV25-1; possibly TRBD1 for D (5 bases). Germline V gene sequence: CDR1 MGHDK, CDR2 SYGVNS. This CDR3 spans 16 amino acids. V lost 7 bases to trimming and J lost 2 bases, with 20 bases between them. The CDR3 DNA reads as TGTGCCAGCACCCGCGCGACAGTGGATGGTCAAGAGACCCAGTACTTC. Translating it yields CASTRATVDGQETQYF.

The V and J genes are TRBV20-1 and TRBJ1-2, with 8 bases aligning to TRBD1. CDR3 size: 14 residues. The germline V gene encodes CDR1 DFQATT and CDR2 SNEGSKA (reference sequence). The trim removed 5 bases at V and 3 bases at J, leaving 8 bases unmatched. CDR3 in amino acids: CSAGDQTGDYGYTF. CDR3 DNA sequence: TGCAGTGCTGGTGATCAGACAGGGGACTATGGCTACACCTTC.

The chain employs TRBV28 and TRBJ1-2, with D perhaps TRBD1 (5 bases). This CDR3 is built from 11 residues. Germline loops: CDR1 MDHEN, CDR2 SYDVKM. Here the CDR3 reads CVGGDNYGYTF. DNA for the CDR3: TGTGTGGGGGGGGATAACTATGGCTACACCTTC.

The chain carries TRBV15 and TRBJ2-2, with a possible D match to TRBD1 (5 bases). Trimming took off 0 bases at V and 7 bases at J, with 15 bases between the two ends. The V gene's germline CDR1 is LNHNV and CDR2 YYDKDF (reference sequence). This CDR3 is built from 16 residues. CDR3 sequence: CATSRDTAGLGGELFF. Here the CDR3 DNA reads TGTGCCACCAGCAGAGATACGGCAGGGTTAGGCGGGGAGCTGTTTTTT.

V gene TRBV29-1 combines with J gene TRBJ1-2, with D uncertain. The V gene's germline CDR1 is SQVTM and CDR2 ANQGSEA. The CDR3 length is 12 residues. V dropped 0 bases and J dropped 3 bases, with 5 bases sitting between them. The CDR3 sequence is CSVEDVYYGYTF. For the CDR3, the DNA is TGCAGCGTTGAAGACGTGTACTATGGCTACACCTTC. The full variable domain, in which reference TRBV29-1 and TRBJ1-2 provide the parts outside the CDR3, is SAVISQKPSRDICQRGTSLTIQCQVDSQVTMMFWYRQQPGQSLTLIATANQGSEATYESGFVIDKFPISRPNLTFSTLTVSNMSPEDSSIYLCSVEDVYYGYTFGSGTRLTVV.

The chain combines TRBV5-4 with TRBJ2-5; 9 nucleotides align to TRBD1. Germline CDR1 reads SGHNT; CDR2 reads YYREEE (reference sequence). The ends lost 4 bases at V and 5 bases at J; junction bases unmatched: 9. The CDR3 has 15 amino acids. The CDR3 DNA reads as TGTGCCAGCAGCAAGGAAACAGGGGGCCGGGAGACCCAGTACTTC. Amino acid sequence: CASSKETGGRETQYF. Complete variable domain (other parts from reference TRBV5-4 and TRBJ2-5): ETGVTQSPTHLIKTRGQQVTLRCSSQSGHNTVSWYQQALGQGPQFIFQYYREEENGRGNFPPRFSGLQFPNYSSELNVNALELDDSALYLCASSKETGGRETQYFGPGTRLLVL.

The gene calls are TRBV3-1 (or the pseudogene TRBV3-2) and TRBJ1-2, with TRBD1 matching over 7 bases. The J segment lost 2 bases and the V segment lost 0 bases, leaving 3 bases of the junction unmatched. This CDR3 is 15 amino acids long. The germline CDR1 and CDR2 sequences are LGHDT and YNNKEL (reference sequence). DNA of the CDR3: TGTGCCAGCAGCCAAGAACAACAGGGGAACTATGGCTACACCTTC. Its translation is CASSQEQQGNYGYTF.

This rearrangement joins TRBV4-2 to TRBJ1-4; TRBD1 agrees at 10 bases. Germline assignment: CDR1 LGHNA and CDR2 YNFKEQ. There are 18 residues in the CDR3. The trim removed 0 bases at V and 1 base at J, leaving 5 bases unmatched. CDR3 coding DNA: TGTGCCAGCAGCCAAGATCTGGGACAGGGGATAACTAATGAAAAACTGTTTTTT. Translating gives CASSQDLGQGITNEKLFF.

The chain combines TRBV6-6 with TRBJ1-6, with D perhaps matching TRBD1 (5 bases). The CDR3 spans 16 residues. Germline V gives CDR1 MNHNY, CDR2 SVGAGI (reference sequence). The V end lost 0 bases, the J end lost 10 bases, and 16 bases lay between the germline ends. CDR3: CASSYSLAAQGSPLHF. CDR3 DNA sequence: TGTGCCAGCAGTTACTCGCTCGCAGCCCAGGGATCACCCCTCCACTTT.

The chain is built from TRBV7-2 and TRBJ2-1; TRBD2 matches 8 bases. Germline CDR1 and CDR2: SGHTA and FQGNSA. CDR3 length: 19 amino acids. V dropped 0 bases and J dropped 3; count of bases not matched to a gene: 13. The CDR3 loop reads CASSLAGLLAAGGYNEQFF. CDR3 nucleotide sequence: TGTGCCAGCAGCTTAGCCGGCCTACTAGCGGCCGGGGGCTACAATGAGCAGTTCTTC.

DNA of the CDR3: TGCGCCAGCAGCCAAGAGGCCCAGGCCCGGGAGCTGTTTTTT. Translation: CASSQEAQARELFF. The V call is TRBV4-1, the J call TRBJ2-2; D gene ambiguous. Germline lookup yields CDR1 MGHRA and CDR2 YSYEKL. The V gene lost 0 bases and the J gene lost 9 bases, with 11 bases spanning the gap. This CDR3 region has 14 residues.

The rearrangement uses TRBV19 and TRBJ1-4; the D gene is possibly TRBD1 (6 bases). This CDR3 has 16 amino acids. V gave up 3 bases and J gave up 11 bases, with 22 bases separating them. Per germline, CDR1 LNHDA and CDR2 SQIVND (reference sequence). The CDR3 loop is CASSMGDHAQGWKLFF. DNA for the CDR3: TGTGCCAGTAGTATGGGGGATCACGCGCAGGGGTGGAAACTGTTTTTT.

This clone was detected a few times. CDR3 in DNA: TGCGCCAGCAGCGCGGGACTAGCGGGGAGCTCCTACAATGAGCAGTTCTTC. Protein: CASSAGLAGSSYNEQFF. The rearrangement joins TRBV5-1 to TRBJ2-1, with TRBD2 matching over 13 bases. CDR1 is SGHRS, CDR2 YFSETQ, per germline. The CDR3 sequence is 17 residues long. V lost 4 bases to trimming and J lost 0 bases; unmatched junction nucleotides: 4.

The chain carries TRBV4-1 and TRBJ2-2; TRBD2 is a possible D gene (6 bases). CDR1 and CDR2 from the germline V gene are MGHRA and YSYEKL. CDR3 length: 15 residues. Trimming took off 1 base at V and 0 bases at J, with 6 bases between the two ends. CDR3 sequence: CASSQGRANTGELFF. The DNA of the CDR3 is TGCGCCAGCAGCCAAGGGAGGGCGAACACCGGGGAGCTGTTTTTT.